This TCR beta chain was profiled in a study of OX40 agonist ivuxolimab in advanced cancers. Looked up from germline, CDR1 is SNHLY and CDR2 is FYNNEI. The CDR3 sequence is 14 residues long. Trimming removed 7 bases at V and 7 bases at J, with 20 bases between. Sequenced by immunoSEQ multiplex PCR; TCRdb stores in-frame clones only, minus some. The sample carries tens of thousands of clones, more than 80% recorded once. Patients who had autoimmune disease history or got systemic immunosuppression were left out. The V gene is TRBV2, the J gene TRBJ2-7; possibly TRBD1 for D (7 bases). The clonotype was recovered from an adult with an advanced solid tumor such as melanoma, head and neck, liver or kidney cancer. The starting material was CD4+ or CD8+ T cells sorted from blood, obtained in a trial of the OX40 agonist ivuxolimab. The CDR3 sequence: CASTRQGGAEEQYF. CDR3 DNA sequence: TGTGCCAGCACTAGACAGGGAGGAGCGGAAGAGCAGTACTTC. Based on the CDR3 plus reference TRBV2 and TRBJ2-7, the full variable domain is EPEVTQTPSHQVTQMGQEVILRCVPISNHLYFYWYRQILGQKVEFLVSFYNNEISEKSEIFDDQFSVERPDGSNFTLKIRSTKLEDSAMYFCASTRQGGAEEQYFGPGTRLTVT.